The 13 T cell receptor beta chains in this list originate from one sample, sequenced in a study of cytomegalovirus exposure and HLA in healthy donors. The PCR made use of 60 Vbeta and 13 Jbeta primers. Measured with immunoSEQ multiplex PCR; TCRdb has only the in-frame clones, and not every one. The table includes 40,000 to 55,000 clones, about three quarters detected once. Sample: PBMCs. Receptors originate from a man in his late teens or twenties in good health and CMV-seronegative.

The chain is built from TRBV4-2 and TRBJ2-5; D possibly corresponds to TRBD2 (6 bases). The CDR3 loop spans 15 amino acids. CDR1 is LGHNA, CDR2 YNFKEQ, per germline. Trimming took 1 base from V and 5 from J, leaving 14 bases between them. This CDR3 is CASSQASGLGETQYF. For the CDR3, the DNA is TGTGCCAGCAGCCAAGCCTCGGGACTGGGGGAGACCCAGTACTTC.

The rearrangement links TRBV5-8 to TRBJ2-1; 8 nucleotides agree with TRBD2. After removal of 4 bases from V and 4 bases from J, the junction contained 13 bases not matched to a gene. The germline V gene encodes CDR1 SGHTS and CDR2 YDEGEE. The CDR3 totals 17 residues. The CDR3 sequence: CASSLWEGSGKYNEQFF. For the CDR3, the DNA is TGTGCCAGCAGCCTATGGGAAGGTAGCGGGAAGTACAATGAGCAGTTCTTC.

The chain is built from TRBV5-1 and TRBJ1-1; 7 bases line up with TRBD1. CDR3 length equals 14 residues. Germline-derived CDR1 and CDR2 are SGHRS and YFSETQ. J gave up 2 bases and V 5 bases, and 6 bases lay outside the gene matches. CDR3 region: CASRLTGPNTEAFF. The CDR3 DNA is TGCGCCAGCAGGTTGACAGGGCCCAACACTGAAGCTTTCTTT.

The rearrangement uses TRBV28 and TRBJ2-1; D not resolved. The CDR3 covers 13 residues. The germline CDR1 and CDR2 sequences are MDHEN and SYDVKM. The V gene lost 4 bases and the J gene lost 6 bases, with 10 bases spanning the gap. The CDR3 protein is CASSYRYSNEQFF. CDR3 in DNA: TGTGCCAGCAGTTATCGTTATAGCAATGAGCAGTTCTTC.

By frequency in the sample, this clone is medium-sized. This rearrangement joins TRBV10-1 to TRBJ2-1; TRBD2 agrees at 11 bases. Germline CDR1 reads WNHNN; CDR2 reads SYGVQD (reference sequence). V dropped 8 bases and J dropped 1; count of bases not matched to a gene: 10. The CDR3 totals 17 residues. Here the CDR3 reads CASAPGTSGLSYNEQFF. CDR3 DNA sequence: TGCGCCAGCGCCCCCGGGACTAGCGGACTTTCCTACAATGAGCAGTTCTTC.

The chain combines TRBV30 with TRBJ2-3, with no clear D. Trimming took off 3 bases at V and 3 bases at J, with 4 bases between the two ends. Germline loops: CDR1 GTSNPN, CDR2 SVGIG (reference sequence). The CDR3 spans 11 residues. DNA for the CDR3: TGTGCCTGGAGATTAACAGATACGCAGTATTTT. Translating it yields CAWRLTDTQYF.

The gene calls are TRBV5-6 and TRBJ2-1; TRBD2 might be the D (5 bases). The CDR3 contains 13 residues. CDR1 and CDR2 from the germline V gene are SGHDT and YYEEEE. Trimming cost V 3 bases and J 2 bases, with 6 bases left between them. CDR3 in DNA: TGTGCCAGCAGCTCCGGGGCCTACAATGAGCAGTTCTTC. Its protein product is CASSSGAYNEQFF.

The count of this clone is one. The chain has TRBV5-1 and TRBJ2-7, with 7 bases matching TRBD2. This CDR3 has 13 residues. Germline values: CDR1 SGHRS, CDR2 YFSETQ. V lost 5 bases to trimming and J lost 5 bases; unmatched junction nucleotides: 7. DNA of the CDR3: TGCGCCAGCAGGGGCGGGAGTTGGGACGAGCAGTACTTC. It specifies CASRGGSWDEQYF. Complete variable domain (other parts from reference TRBV5-1 and TRBJ2-7): KAGVTQTPRYLIKTRGQQVTLSCSPISGHRSVSWYQQTPGQGLQFLFEYFSETQRNKGNFPGRFSGRQFSNSRSEMNVSTLELGDSALYLCASRGGSWDEQYFGPGTRLTVT.

The rearrangement joins TRBV13 to TRBJ1-1, with 8 bases lining up with TRBD1. The CDR3 totals 14 residues. V gave up 5 bases and J gave up 4 bases; unmatched junction bases: 6. Germline CDR1 PRHDT, CDR2 FYEKMQ (reference sequence). CDR3 sequence reads: CASSRTGFGTEAFF. The CDR3 bases are TGTGCCAGCAGCCGGACAGGGTTCGGCACTGAAGCTTTCTTT.

The rearrangement uses TRBV6-6 and TRBJ2-7; tentative D call: TRBD2 (5 bases). Germline V gene sequence: CDR1 MNHNY, CDR2 SVGAGI (reference sequence). V lost 6 bases to trimming and J lost 3 bases, with 12 bases between them. The CDR3 runs to 13 residues. The CDR3 here is CASRPSGLYEQYF. For the CDR3, the DNA is TGTGCCAGCAGACCCAGCGGCCTCTACGAGCAGTACTTC.

This clone was counted only a few times. The chain combines TRBV4-3 with TRBJ1-4, with D maybe TRBD1 (5 bases). The ends were cut back, 1 base at V and 5 bases at J, with 11 bases in the middle. There are 15 residues in the CDR3. Germline V gives CDR1 LGHNA, CDR2 YSLEER. This CDR3 is CASSQVGQGNEKLFF. As DNA, the CDR3 is TGCGCCAGCAGCCAAGTGGGGCAGGGAAATGAAAAACTGTTTTTT.

The gene calls are TRBV15 and TRBJ2-7; 8 nucleotides agree with TRBD2. The junction had 9 bases not matched to a gene; V was cut back by 5 bases and J by 3 bases. The CDR3 runs 15 residues. Germline V gene lookup returns CDR1 LNHNV and CDR2 YYDKDF (reference sequence). The CDR3 DNA reads as TGTGCCACCAGCGAGAGGAGCGGGAGAGGCTACGAGCAGTACTTC. As protein: CATSERSGRGYEQYF.

This clone turned up a few times. J is TRBJ2-6 and V is TRBV4-1; D is possibly TRBD1 (5 bases). The germline V gene encodes CDR1 MGHRA and CDR2 YSYEKL. V was shortened by 4 bases and J by 4 bases, with 11 bases between the two germline ends. CDR3 length equals 15 residues. The CDR3 region has the DNA TGCGCCAGCAGCCCTGCAGGGTCGGGGGCCAACGTCCTGACTTTC. Its translation is CASSPAGSGANVLTF.